This entry features one T cell receptor (beta chain) sequence. The PCR ran on 60 Vbeta and 13 Jbeta primers. The assay was immunoSEQ multiplex PCR, and TCRdb's table has in-frame clones only and misses some. The table shows 140,000 or so clones, with around 84% occurring only once. These data originate in a study of cytomegalovirus exposure and HLA in healthy donors. The sample comprised PBMCs. The clonotype comes from a boy under 10 years old in good health and CMV-seronegative.

The CDR3 loop is CATTDSNQPQHF. The CDR3 bases are TGTGCCACCACTGACAGTAATCAGCCCCAGCATTTT. The chain couples TRBV7-9 to TRBJ1-5; TRBD1 is a possible D gene (5 bases). Deletions cut 10 bases from V and 4 bases from J, with 11 bases between. Germline-derived CDR1 and CDR2 are SEHNR and FQNEAQ (reference sequence). The CDR3 sequence is 12 residues long.